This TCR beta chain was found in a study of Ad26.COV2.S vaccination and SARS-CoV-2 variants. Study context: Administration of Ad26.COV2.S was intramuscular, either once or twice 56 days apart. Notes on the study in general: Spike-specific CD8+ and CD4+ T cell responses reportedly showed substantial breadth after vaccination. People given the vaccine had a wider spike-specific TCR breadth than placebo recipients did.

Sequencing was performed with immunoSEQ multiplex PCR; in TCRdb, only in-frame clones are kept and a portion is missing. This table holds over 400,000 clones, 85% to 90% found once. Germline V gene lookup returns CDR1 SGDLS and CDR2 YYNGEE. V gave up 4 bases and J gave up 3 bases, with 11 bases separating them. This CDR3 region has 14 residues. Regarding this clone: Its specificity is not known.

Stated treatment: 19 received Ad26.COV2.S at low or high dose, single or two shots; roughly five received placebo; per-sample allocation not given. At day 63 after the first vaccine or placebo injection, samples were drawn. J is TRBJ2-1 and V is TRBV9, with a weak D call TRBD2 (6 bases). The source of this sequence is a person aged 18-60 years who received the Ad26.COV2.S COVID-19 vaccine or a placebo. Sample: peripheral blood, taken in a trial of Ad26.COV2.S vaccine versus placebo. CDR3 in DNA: TGTGCCAGCAGCCGTTCTAGCGTCTACAATGAGCAGTTCTTC. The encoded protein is CASSRSSVYNEQFF.